This T cell receptor beta chain was sequenced for a study of beta chain features in type 1 diabetes. Study outcomes and limitations: TCRB CDR3s were moderately but significantly shorter in Type 1 diabetes patients in all four CD4+ subsets.

A note on this clone: As yet, its antigen is unknown.

The investigators reverse transcribed all of the isolated RNA, so they sequenced expressed TCRB transcripts. Method: immunoSEQ multiplex PCR; TCRdb's copy keeps in-frame clones and lacks some. Seen here are around 100,000 clones, over 25% observed once, and the top ten hold 0.5% to 0.55%. V was pared by 1 base and J by 1 base, with 10 bases between. Germline V lookup: CDR1 MGHRA, CDR2 YSYEKL. The CDR3 has 15 residues. The clonotype comes from a woman under 30 with type 1 diabetes. Sample: central memory CD4+ T cells from blood. This chain links TRBV4-1 with TRBJ1-1; D might be TRBD1 (6 bases). The CDR3 DNA sequence: TGCGCCAGCAGCCAAGGGTGGGGGCCGAACACTGAAGCTTTCTTT. As protein: CASSQGWGPNTEAFF.